Listed below are T cell receptor beta chains from one sample, sequenced in a study of cytomegalovirus exposure and HLA in healthy donors. Produced via immunoSEQ multiplex PCR; TCRdb's table is partial and in-frame only. The sample carries under 200,000 clones, 84% recorded once. The sequencing sample was made of PBMCs. These receptors were collected from a man between 18 and 35 years old in good health and CMV-seropositive. Each CDR3 is given with its conserved first and last residue. A D gene is named only where the DNA matches it firmly. Clone size is shown for a subset of rows, as once, few, many or a class of expanded clone.

v_gene	abundance	j_gene	d_gene	CDR3nt	CDR3aa
TRBV5-1	few	TRBJ2-3	TRBD1	TGCGCCAGCAGCAGCGGGACAGGGGAAAGAGATACGCAGTATTTT	CASSSGTGERDTQYF
TRBV23-1	-	TRBJ2-1	-	TGCGCCAGCAGTCGAGGGTATGAGCAGTTCTTC	CASSRGYEQFF
TRBV7-2	-	TRBJ2-7	-	TGTGCCAGCAGCTTTCGCCAGGGTAGAGCCGAGCAGTACTTC	CASSFRQGRAEQYF
TRBV30	-	TRBJ2-3	-	TGTGCCTGGAAACGGCGGGAATACACAGATACGCAGTATTTT	CAWKRREYTDTQYF
TRBV5-5	-	TRBJ2-1	TRBD2	TGTGCCAGCAGCCGCCCTGAGCGGGGGAGCTCCTACAATGAGCAGTTCTTC	CASSRPERGSSYNEQFF
TRBV4-3	-	TRBJ2-7	TRBD1	TGCGCCAGCAGCCAAGATGTGGCAGGGGGCTTTTACGAGCAGTACTTC	CASSQDVAGGFYEQYF
TRBV18	-	TRBJ2-1	-	TGTGCCAGCTCACCACTGGAAGCTAGCAGCTCCTACAATGAGCAGTTCTTC	CASSPLEASSSYNEQFF
TRBV6-1	-	TRBJ2-1	TRBD2	TGTGCCAGCAGGGGACTAGCGGCCTACAATGAGCAGTTCTTC	CASRGLAAYNEQFF
TRBV7-7	-	TRBJ2-1	-	TGTGCCAGCAGCTCGAGCCGGGGCTCCTACAATGAGCAGTTCTTC	CASSSSRGSYNEQFF
TRBV25-1	-	TRBJ1-4	-	TGTGCCAGCAGTGTATCTGCAACTAATGAAAAACTGTTTTTT	CASSVSATNEKLFF
TRBV15	few	TRBJ2-1	TRBD2	TGTGCCACCAGCAGAGATCGGGCTAGCGGGAGTGATGAGCAGTTCTTC	CATSRDRASGSDEQFF
TRBV28	-	TRBJ1-1	TRBD1	TGTGCCAGCAGTCCCGGGGACAGAAGGAACACTGAAGCTTTCTTT	CASSPGDRRNTEAFF
TRBV7-2	-	TRBJ1-5	-	TGTGCCAGCAGCTTATATCCGAGGAATCAGCCCCAGCATTTT	CASSLYPRNQPQHF
TRBV19	-	TRBJ1-1	TRBD1	TGTGCCAGTAGTATAGATCCTCGAACCGGGACAGGCTCTGAAGCTTTCTTT	CASSIDPRTGTGSEAFF
TRBV9	-	TRBJ1-4	-	TGTGCCAGCAGCGTTCAGACTGGGGGGGTTGAAAAACTGTTTTTT	CASSVQTGGVEKLFF
TRBV30	once	TRBJ2-1	TRBD2	TGTGCCTGGAGAGCGGGACCAAACAATGAGCAGTTCTTC	CAWRAGPNNEQFF
TRBV6-1	-	TRBJ2-7	-	TGTGCCAGCGGACTACTAGGTTACGAGCAGTACTTC	CASGLLGYEQYF
TRBV7-8	-	TRBJ1-5	TRBD1	TGTGCCAGCAGCTCCAGGGGGCGAGGTGACCAGCCCCAGCATTTT	CASSSRGRGDQPQHF
TRBV9	-	TRBJ2-2	-	TGTGCCAGCAGCGTAGAAGGAGCGTCCGCGAACACCGGGGAGCTGTTTTTT	CASSVEGASANTGELFF
TRBV5-1	-	TRBJ2-1	-	TGCGCCAGCAGCTTGTTTTCCTCGAGCTCCTACAATGAGCAGTTCTTC	CASSLFSSSSYNEQFF
TRBV9	-	TRBJ2-1	-	TGTGCCACTCAGGAGACCGCCGGGGTAGCCTACAATGAGCAGTTCTTC	CATQETAGVAYNEQFF
TRBV6-5	few	TRBJ2-7	-	TGTGCCAGCAGGAGTACAGGGTACGAGCAGTACTTC	CASRSTGYEQYF
TRBV29-1	-	TRBJ2-1	TRBD2	TGCAGCGTCTCCGGGCTAGCGGGAGGCCTTAATGAGCAGTTCTTC	CSVSGLAGGLNEQFF
TRBV27	once	TRBJ2-7	TRBD1	TGTGCCAGCAGTTTCGCCGGGACAGGTCCCTACGAGCAGTACTTC	CASSFAGTGPYEQYF
TRBV12-5	-	TRBJ2-5	-	TGTGCTAGTGGTTTGTGGGGCAGGGAAGAGACCCAGTACTTC	CASGLWGREETQYF
TRBV9	-	TRBJ2-3	TRBD2	TGTGCCAGCAGCGTATCGCGGGAGATTTGGGATACGCAGTATTTT	CASSVSREIWDTQYF
TRBV30	few	TRBJ2-7	TRBD2	TGTGCCTGGACGGCGGGAGGGTACGAGCAGTACTTC	CAWTAGGYEQYF
TRBV4-3	-	TRBJ2-6	-	TGCGCCAGCAGCCATCGAGGGGGAACTGGGGCCAACGTCCTGACTTTC	CASSHRGGTGANVLTF
TRBV25-1	-	TRBJ2-5	TRBD1	TGTGCCAGCAGGGGCCGGGACAGGGGGCGGTTAGAGACCCAGTACTTC	CASRGRDRGRLETQYF
TRBV4-3	-	TRBJ1-1	TRBD1	TGCGCCAGCAGCCAGAGGACAGGGAGCACTGAAGCTTTCTTT	CASSQRTGSTEAFF
TRBV25-1	-	TRBJ2-7	-	TGTGCCAGCAGTGCCGACACATACGAGCAGTACTTC	CASSADTYEQYF